Each of the 32 T cell receptor beta chains below was sequenced from the same sample in a study of blood T cell repertoires in COVID-19. Sequencing used immunoSEQ multiplex PCR; TCRdb keeps in-frame clones, though not all of them. Of approximately 200,000 clones listed, roughly 94% are singletons. Sequenced: peripheral blood. The source of these receptors is a man aged 25 to 40 with COVID-19, enrolled during active disease.

The gene calls are TRBV3-1 (or the pseudogene TRBV3-2) and TRBJ1-1; 9 nucleotides align to TRBD1. This CDR3 is 12 amino acids long. Germline V CDR1 and CDR2: LGHDT, YNNKEL (reference sequence). With 2 bases clipped from V and 11 bases from J, the junction kept 3 bases outside the gene matches. This CDR3 is CASSQLQGAAFF. DNA of the CDR3: TGTGCCAGCAGCCAACTACAGGGGGCTGCTTTCTTT.

This clone showed up just a few times. The chain employs TRBV5-1 and TRBJ2-5, with 8 bases lining up with TRBD2. V was pared by 4 bases and J by 3 bases, with 8 bases of the junction left unmatched. Germline assignment: CDR1 SGHRS and CDR2 YFSETQ. This CDR3 is built from 15 residues. The CDR3 DNA is TGCGCCAGCAGCACCCTAGCGGGCCCCGAAGAGACCCAGTACTTC. This gives the protein CASSTLAGPEETQYF. The full variable domain, in which reference TRBV5-1 and TRBJ2-5 provide the parts outside the CDR3, is KAGVTQTPRYLIKTRGQQVTLSCSPISGHRSVSWYQQTPGQGLQFLFEYFSETQRNKGNFPGRFSGRQFSNSRSEMNVSTLELGDSALYLCASSTLAGPEETQYFGPGTRLLVL.

The rearrangement uses TRBV19 and TRBJ1-1; D is perhaps TRBD1 (6 bases). V was shortened by 3 bases and J by 1 base, with 9 bases between the two germline ends. Germline CDR1 is LNHDA and CDR2 is SQIVND (reference sequence). CDR3 length equals 14 residues. DNA of the CDR3: TGTGCCAGTAGTATCCTACAGGGGAACACTGAAGCTTTCTTT. Translating gives CASSILQGNTEAFF.

The chain combines TRBV6-5 with TRBJ2-7; TRBD1 matches at 7 bases. V shed 6 bases and J 0 bases; nucleotides not matched to a gene: 5. This CDR3 comprises 14 residues. Per the germline V gene, CDR1 is MNHEY and CDR2 is SVGAGI. This CDR3 is CASRTGQSSYEQYF. Here the CDR3 DNA reads TGTGCCAGCAGGACGGGACAGAGCTCCTACGAGCAGTACTTC.

The chain employs TRBV7-2 and TRBJ1-2; the match to TRBD1 covers 8 bases. V dropped 3 bases and J dropped 7; count of bases not matched to a gene: 4. CDR1 is SGHTA, CDR2 FQGNSA, per germline. The CDR3 consists of 13 residues. This CDR3 reads CASSLGQVFGYTF. The CDR3 nucleotides are TGTGCCAGCAGCTTGGGACAGGTCTTTGGCTACACCTTC.

The V gene is TRBV5-6, the J gene TRBJ1-2, with D maybe TRBD1 (5 bases). V was shortened by 4 bases and J by 4 bases, with 14 bases between the two germline ends. There are 14 residues in the CDR3. CDR1 SGHDT and CDR2 YYEEEE come from the germline V gene. The chain's CDR3 is CASSPTGHIYGYTF. CDR3 nucleotides: TGTGCCAGCAGCCCGACCGGACACATCTATGGCTACACCTTC.

The V call is TRBV19, the J call TRBJ1-6, with D maybe TRBD1 (5 bases). In germline, CDR1 is LNHDA, CDR2 SQIVND (reference sequence). Between the trimmed V and J ends, which lost 6 bases and 7 bases, there was a span of 16 bases. This CDR3 comprises 15 residues. The CDR3 nucleotides are TGTGCCAGTAGCACAGGACCCGCGAACAATTCACCCCTCCACTTT. Its protein is CASSTGPANNSPLHF.

The chain recombines TRBV7-2 with TRBJ1-2; D uncertain. The CDR3 totals 14 residues. The germline V and J ends were trimmed by 1 base and 1 base, with 7 bases remaining between them. Germline CDR1 reads SGHTA; CDR2 reads FQGNSA. The CDR3 loop reads CASSLDSVNYGYTF. CDR3 bases: TGTGCCAGCAGCTTAGATTCCGTTAACTATGGCTACACCTTC.

The chain couples TRBV15 to TRBJ2-1; 8 nucleotides agree with TRBD2. Per the germline V gene, CDR1 is LNHNV and CDR2 is YYDKDF (reference sequence). This CDR3 has 18 residues. V lost 3 bases to trimming and J lost 8 bases; unmatched junction nucleotides: 18. The CDR3 region is CATSSGKPGLGASYEQFF. CDR3 DNA: TGTGCCACCAGCAGCGGCAAACCGGGACTAGGAGCTTCATATGAGCAGTTCTTC. Filled out from reference TRBV15 and TRBJ2-1, the complete variable domain reads DAMVIQNPRYQVTQFGKPVTLSCSQTLNHNVMYWYQQKSSQAPKLLFHYYDKDFNNEADTPDNFQSRRPNTSFCFLDIRSPGLGDTAMYLCATSSGKPGLGASYEQFFGPGTRLTVL.

This clone was detected only once. This chain connects TRBV6-6 to TRBJ1-5; possible D gene TRBD1, 5 bases. V lost 0 bases and J lost 5, with 14 bases in between. From germline, CDR1 is MNHNY and CDR2 SVGAGI (reference sequence). CDR3 length equals 16 residues. CDR3 bases: TGTGCCAGCAGTTACTCGATTACGGACAACTATCAGCCCCAGCATTTT. It codes for CASSYSITDNYQPQHF.

In its sample, this clone was seen once. This CDR3 is CASSLVPGEETQYF. CDR3 nucleotides: TGCGCCAGCAGCTTGGTCCCGGGGGAAGAGACCCAGTACTTC. The chain has TRBV5-1 and TRBJ2-5; D may be TRBD2 (6 bases). Germline V gene sequence: CDR1 SGHRS, CDR2 YFSETQ. V gave up 0 bases and J gave up 3 bases, with 9 bases separating them. The CDR3 totals 14 residues.

V gene TRBV12-3 or TRBV12-4 combines with J gene TRBJ2-7, with D maybe TRBD2 (6 bases). V was clipped by 5 bases and J by 4 bases, with 12 bases between them. The CDR3 has 13 residues. In DNA form, the CDR3 reads TGTGCCAGCAGTGTGGGACTGGTTTACGAGCAGTACTTC. Amino acids: CASSVGLVYEQYF.

The CDR3 protein is CASSPGGKGGNTEAFF. The CDR3 DNA sequence: TGTGCCAGCAGCCCCGGGGGAAAGGGCGGAAACACTGAAGCTTTCTTT. The rearrangement uses TRBV5-4 and TRBJ1-1; a possible D gene is TRBD1 (5 bases). The CDR3 has 16 amino acids. Germline CDR1 reads SGHNT; CDR2 reads YYREEE (reference sequence). V gave up 4 bases and J gave up 2 bases, with 18 bases separating them.

This sequence joins TRBV10-3 and TRBJ2-3; 8 bases align to TRBD2. The CDR3 spans 15 residues. V was pared by 5 bases and J by 2 bases, with 6 bases of the junction left unmatched. Germline loops: CDR1 ENHRY, CDR2 SYGVKD. CDR3 amino acids: CAISPGGGYTDTQYF. CDR3 DNA sequence: TGTGCCATCAGTCCCGGGGGGGGATACACAGATACGCAGTATTTT.

The chain couples TRBV5-6 to TRBJ1-1; no clear D. CDR3 length equals 12 residues. Trimming cost V 8 bases and J 1 base, with 9 bases left between them. CDR1 is SGHDT, CDR2 YYEEEE, per germline. CDR3 nucleotide sequence: TGTGCCAGTTCTTTGTCGAACACTGAAGCTTTCTTT. Protein sequence: CASSLSNTEAFF. Full variable domain (outside the CDR3, taken from reference TRBV5-6 and TRBJ1-1): DAGVTQSPTHLIKTRGQQVTLRCSPKSGHDTVSWYQQALGQGPQFIFQYYEEEERQRGNFPDRFSGHQFPNYSSELNVNALLLGDSALYLCASSLSNTEAFFGQGTRLTVV.

CDR3 sequence reads: CASSEHGQNRELFF. The CDR3 nucleotides are TGTGCCAGCAGTGAACATGGGCAGAACAGGGAGCTGTTTTTT. V gene TRBV6-1 combines with J gene TRBJ2-2; D gene uncertain. Germline CDR1 is MNHNS and CDR2 is SASEGT. The CDR3 runs to 14 residues. V was shortened by 2 bases and J by 9 bases, with 13 bases between the two germline ends.

The chain employs TRBV6-2 or TRBV6-3 and TRBJ1-5, with TRBD1 identical over 8 bases. This CDR3 is built from 15 residues. The V and J ends lost 2 bases and 6 bases, in that order; junction bases with no gene match: 6. Germline V CDR1 and CDR2: MNHEY, SVGEGT. The CDR3 loop is CASSYSGTGVQPQHF. CDR3 DNA: TGTGCCAGCAGTTACAGTGGGACAGGCGTTCAGCCCCAGCATTTT.

The rearrangement joins TRBV20-1 to TRBJ2-7; D not resolved. The CDR3 has 12 residues. CDR1 is DFQATT and CDR2 is SNEGSKA in the germline V gene (reference sequence). V lost 3 bases to trimming and J lost 6 bases, with 12 bases between them. CDR3 DNA: TGCAGTGCTAGTCCCGAGACGGGCGAGCAGTACTTC. As protein: CSASPETGEQYF.

In nucleotides, the CDR3 is TGTGCCAGTAGTATAGAGGGCGTATGGGCCACCGGGGAGCTGTTTTTT. As protein: CASSIEGVWATGELFF. The gene calls are TRBV19 and TRBJ2-2, with unresolved D. The length of the CDR3 is 16 residues. Trimming cost V 0 bases and J 4 bases, with 12 bases left between them. Germline CDR1 LNHDA, CDR2 SQIVND (reference sequence).

The V gene is TRBV25-1, the J gene TRBJ2-7, with no clear D. With 4 bases removed from V and 5 bases from J, the gap between germline ends came to 6 bases. Germline CDR1 reads MGHDK; CDR2 reads SYGVNS. CDR3 length: 11 amino acids. The CDR3 protein is CASSVVNEQYF. In DNA, the CDR3 is TGTGCCAGCAGTGTAGTAAACGAGCAGTACTTC.

The chain combines TRBV23-1 with TRBJ1-6; D is perhaps TRBD1 (6 bases). TRBV23-1 is an ORF, with its function uncertain. This CDR3 contains 17 residues. Deletions cut 7 bases from V and 0 bases from J, with 16 bases between. CDR3 sequence (DNA): TGCGCCAGCAAAACTTACAGGGAAAGCTCCTATAATTCACCCCTCCACTTT. Its protein is CASKTYRESSYNSPLHF.

The gene calls are TRBV29-1 and TRBJ2-1; 12 bases line up with TRBD1. V was clipped by 4 bases and J by 9 bases; unmatched bases: 7. The CDR3 has 14 residues. Germline V lookup: CDR1 SQVTM, CDR2 ANQGSEA. CDR3 region: CSVATGTGGSEQFF. DNA for the CDR3: TGCAGCGTTGCAACCGGGACAGGGGGCAGTGAGCAGTTCTTC.

The chain uses TRBV24-1 and TRBJ1-2; D not certain. The V and J ends lost 4 bases and 0 bases respectively, with 2 bases between them. From germline, CDR1 is KGHDR and CDR2 SFDVKD. This CDR3 comprises 12 residues. The CDR3 DNA sequence: TGTGCCACCAGTGACACTAACTATGGCTACACCTTC. Protein: CATSDTNYGYTF.

V is TRBV29-1 and J is TRBJ1-3; no firm D call. Germline values: CDR1 SQVTM, CDR2 ANQGSEA. The ends were cut back, 2 bases at V and 4 bases at J, with 12 bases in the middle. This CDR3 spans 14 amino acids. The CDR3 DNA follows: TGCAGCGTTGAACGGTTCTCCACCGGAAACACCATATATTTT. It yields the protein CSVERFSTGNTIYF.

In its sample, this clone was seen once. This chain joins TRBV20-1 and TRBJ1-2; D may be TRBD1 (6 bases). Trimming shortened V by 3 bases and J by 7 bases, and 15 bases separated the two germline ends. Per the germline V gene, CDR1 is DFQATT and CDR2 is SNEGSKA (reference sequence). This CDR3 is built from 13 residues. The CDR3 region is CSASLPGDSGYTF. CDR3 in DNA: TGCAGTGCTAGTCTCCCAGGGGATAGTGGCTACACCTTC.

This chain links TRBV9 with TRBJ2-3, with 7 bases lining up with TRBD1. The CDR3 extends over 12 amino acids. From germline, CDR1 is SGDLS and CDR2 YYNGEE. Trimming took 8 bases from V and 3 from J; bases not matched to a gene: 3. DNA for the CDR3: TGTGCCAGTTCACAGGGGACAGATACGCAGTATTTT. Protein product: CASSQGTDTQYF.

The chain recombines TRBV6-1 with TRBJ1-2, with 9 bases that match TRBD1. J gave up 3 bases and V 3 bases, and 5 bases lay outside the gene matches. This CDR3 has 15 residues. Germline CDR1 and CDR2: MNHNS and SASEGT. CDR3 sequence (DNA): TGTGCCAGCAGTGATTCGGACAGGGGAGACTATGGCTACACCTTC. It codes for CASSDSDRGDYGYTF.

The chain combines TRBV7-2 with TRBJ1-6; no clear D gene. This CDR3 is built from 16 residues. V lost 3 bases to trimming and J lost 0 bases, with 9 bases between them. Germline loops: CDR1 SGHTA, CDR2 FQGNSA. CDR3 amino acids: CASSFTPNSYNSPLHF. Here the CDR3 DNA reads TGTGCCAGCAGCTTCACACCGAACTCCTATAATTCACCCCTCCACTTT. The full variable domain, completed using reference TRBV7-2 and TRBJ1-6, is GAGVSQSPSNKVTEKGKDVELRCDPISGHTALYWYRQSLGQGLEFLIYFQGNSAPDKSGLPSDRFSAERTGGSVSTLTIQRTQQEDSAVYLCASSFTPNSYNSPLHFGNGTRLTVT.

The chain carries TRBV30 and TRBJ2-5, with a tentative D call TRBD2 (5 bases). In germline, CDR1 is GTSNPN, CDR2 SVGIG (reference sequence). Trimming took 3 bases from V and 2 from J, leaving 13 bases between them. The CDR3 runs 14 residues. The CDR3 loop reads CAWSPPSGQETQYF. CDR3 nucleotide sequence: TGTGCCTGGAGCCCACCCAGCGGTCAAGAGACCCAGTACTTC.

Details on this clone: Other DNA sequences of this sample code for an identical CDR3. This chain uses TRBV5-1 with TRBJ2-1; perhaps TRBD2 as D (6 bases). The CDR3 sequence is 15 residues long. The germline V gene encodes CDR1 SGHRS and CDR2 YFSETQ. Trimming left V 2 bases short and J 0 bases short, with 9 bases between. The DNA of the CDR3 is TGCGCCAGCAGCTTCGGGGGTAGCTCCTACAATGAGCAGTTCTTC. Translated: CASSFGGSSYNEQFF.

This clone was counted a single time. The genes are TRBV4-1 and TRBJ1-5; D gene unclear. Trimming removed 5 bases at V and 6 bases at J, with 11 bases between. Germline CDR1 reads MGHRA; CDR2 reads YSYEKL. This CDR3 spans 13 amino acids. The CDR3 region has the DNA TGCGCCAGCAGCTTAGAGTCGGGTCAGCCCCAGCATTTT. As protein: CASSLESGQPQHF.

The rearrangement uses TRBV10-3 and TRBJ2-1; 15 nucleotides agree with TRBD2. V was clipped by 5 bases and J by 5 bases; unmatched bases: 4. CDR1 is ENHRY and CDR2 is SYGVKD in the germline V gene. The CDR3 runs 16 residues. This CDR3 reads CAISSGTSGGNNEQFF. The CDR3, as DNA: TGTGCCATCAGTAGCGGGACTAGCGGGGGGAACAATGAGCAGTTCTTC.